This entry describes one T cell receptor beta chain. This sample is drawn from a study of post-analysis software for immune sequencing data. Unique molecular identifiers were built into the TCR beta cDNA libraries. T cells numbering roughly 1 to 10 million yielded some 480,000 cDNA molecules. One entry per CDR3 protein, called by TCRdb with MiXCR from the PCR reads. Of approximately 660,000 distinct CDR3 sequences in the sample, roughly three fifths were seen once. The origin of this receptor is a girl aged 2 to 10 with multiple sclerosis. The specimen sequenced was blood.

CDR3 loop: CASSSISGIYEQYF. In DNA, the CDR3 is TGTGCCAGCAGCTCGATTAGCGGGATCTACGAGCAGTACTTC. This chain links TRBV7-9 with TRBJ2-7; TRBD2 matches at 8 bases. The CDR3 consists of 14 residues. V lost 4 bases, J lost 3 bases, and 5 bases stayed unmatched. Per germline, CDR1 SEHNR and CDR2 FQNEAQ (reference sequence).